This T cell receptor beta chain was obtained from a study of cytomegalovirus exposure and HLA in healthy donors. Background on the study: The same platform used for the approximately 700 first-cohort repertoires was also used for the 90 to 150 validation repertoires, as a later analysis reported.

Regarding this clone: Its target is unknown.

The repertoire was sequenced with immunoSEQ multiplex PCR; TCRdb's copy has only in-frame clones and lacks some. The sample yields 65,000 or so clones, approximately 90% seen once. Notes on the study in general: Researchers counted 150 to 200 TCR beta chains as cytomegalovirus-associated.

Trimming took off 6 bases at V and 2 bases at J, with 14 bases between the two ends. The CDR3 is made up of 14 amino acids. From germline, CDR1 is MDHEN and CDR2 SYDVKM. This clonotype was obtained from a woman between 18 and 30 years old in good health and CMV-seronegative. Sequencing was carried out using PBMCs. The gene calls are TRBV28 and TRBJ2-7; tentative D call: TRBD2 (6 bases). The CDR3 region has the DNA TGTGCCAGCAGCCCCCAGACGGGAGCCTACGAGCAGTACTTC. This translates into CASSPQTGAYEQYF. Complete variable domain (other parts from reference TRBV28 and TRBJ2-7): DVKVTQSSRYLVKRTGEKVFLECVQDMDHENMFWYRQDPGLGLRLIYFSYDVKMKEKGDIPEGYSVSREKKERFSLILESASTNQTSMYLCASSPQTGAYEQYFGPGTRLTVT.